This T cell receptor beta chain was sequenced in a study of shared clonotypes between healthy human individuals. In the case of this clone: Other nucleotide sequences in the sample specify the same CDR3.

Positive CCR7 selection of CD45RO-negative cells yielded the naive CD8 cells, and terminally differentiated effector memory CD45RA+ cells were excluded. Generated by immunoSEQ multiplex PCR, the TCRdb table keeps only in-frame clones and is missing some. The sample includes about 2 million clones, just under 95% of them seen just once. J gave up 4 bases and V 1 base, and 6 bases lay outside the gene matches. The CDR3 covers 15 residues. Germline V lookup: CDR1 MGHRA, CDR2 YSYEKL. This chain links TRBV4-1 with TRBJ2-7, with 8 positions matching TRBD1. This TCR was sampled from a man younger than 35 in good health. Sequencing was performed on naive CD8+ T cells sorted from blood. As DNA, the CDR3 is TGCGCCAGCAGCCAAGGTGACAGGGGAGGATACGAGCAGTACTTC. Translating gives CASSQGDRGGYEQYF.